This is a list of T cell receptor beta chains from one sample in a study of T cell changes during pregnancy in multiple sclerosis. The method was immunoSEQ multiplex PCR; TCRdb's version includes in-frame clones alone and lacks a portion of them. In the table there are about 58,000 clones, about 89% of which are singletons. The material sequenced was CD4+ T cells from peripheral blood mononuclear cells, taken after pregnancy. These receptors originate from a female donor in good health, enrolled as a control in a pregnancy study. Both conserved end residues are part of each CDR3. The D gene is left open where the match is weak. Where a row states a size, it is once, few, many or the class of an expanded clone; other rows omit it.

j_gene: TRBJ1-2
abundance: .
v_gene: TRBV18
d_gene: TRBD1
CDR3aa: CASSIGQAARDYGYTF
CDR3nt: TGTGCCAGCTCAATTGGACAGGCCGCCCGCGACTATGGCTACACCTTC

j_gene: TRBJ2-2
abundance: .
v_gene: TRBV5-5
d_gene: .
CDR3aa: CASSLSQGLVGELFF
CDR3nt: TGTGCCAGCAGCTTGTCCCAGGGGCTGGTCGGGGAGCTGTTTTTT

j_gene: TRBJ2-7
abundance: .
v_gene: TRBV7-8
d_gene: TRBD2
CDR3aa: CASSPSGGLTYEQYF
CDR3nt: TGTGCCAGCAGTCCGAGCGGGGGTCTGACCTACGAGCAGTACTTC

j_gene: TRBJ1-4
abundance: few
v_gene: TRBV21-1
d_gene: .
CDR3aa: CASSEPREPFF
CDR3nt: TGTGCCAGCAGCGAACCCCGGGAGCCGTTTTTT

j_gene: TRBJ1-2
abundance: .
v_gene: TRBV10-1
d_gene: .
CDR3aa: CASSVEGNYGYTF
CDR3nt: TGCGCCAGCAGTGTTGAGGGTAACTATGGCTACACCTTC

j_gene: TRBJ2-1
abundance: .
v_gene: TRBV4-2
d_gene: TRBD2
CDR3aa: CASSQVATGGGTYNEQFF
CDR3nt: TGTGCCAGCAGCCAAGTAGCTACTGGCGGGGGAACCTACAATGAGCAGTTCTTC

j_gene: TRBJ2-5
abundance: .
v_gene: TRBV11-3
d_gene: .
CDR3aa: CASTDQETQYF
CDR3nt: TGTGCCAGCACTGACCAAGAGACCCAGTACTTC

j_gene: TRBJ2-1
abundance: .
v_gene: TRBV9
d_gene: .
CDR3aa: CASSQEVGSSYNEQFF
CDR3nt: TGTGCCAGCAGCCAAGAGGTGGGGAGCTCCTACAATGAGCAGTTCTTC

j_gene: TRBJ2-6
abundance: once
v_gene: TRBV2
d_gene: TRBD1
CDR3aa: CASRSDRNVAGANVLTF
CDR3nt: TGTGCCAGCAGATCGGACAGGAATGTAGCTGGGGCCAACGTCCTGACTTTC

j_gene: TRBJ2-2
abundance: .
v_gene: TRBV5-1
d_gene: .
CDR3aa: CASSLAGHTTGELFF
CDR3nt: TGCGCCAGCAGCTTGGCGGGTCATACCACCGGGGAGCTGTTTTTT

j_gene: TRBJ1-3
abundance: .
v_gene: TRBV30
d_gene: .
CDR3aa: CASLRGSGNTIYF
CDR3nt: TGTGCCTCCCTTCGGGGCTCTGGAAACACCATATATTTT

j_gene: TRBJ2-7
abundance: .
v_gene: TRBV6-5
d_gene: TRBD1
CDR3aa: CASSRSTGGAYEQYF
CDR3nt: TGTGCCAGCAGTCGGTCGACAGGGGGCGCCTACGAGCAGTACTTC

j_gene: TRBJ2-1
abundance: .
v_gene: TRBV11-3
d_gene: TRBD1
CDR3aa: CASSLGDRAKGNEQFF
CDR3nt: TGTGCCAGCAGCTTGGGGGACAGGGCAAAGGGCAATGAGCAGTTCTTC

j_gene: TRBJ2-2
abundance: .
v_gene: TRBV4-1
d_gene: .
CDR3aa: CASSQNWQANTGELFF
CDR3nt: TGCGCCAGCAGCCAGAACTGGCAGGCGAACACCGGGGAGCTGTTTTTT

j_gene: TRBJ1-2
abundance: .
v_gene: TRBV6-5
d_gene: .
CDR3aa: CASSHRLYGYTF
CDR3nt: TGTGCCAGCAGCCACCGACTCTATGGCTACACCTTC

j_gene: TRBJ1-5
abundance: .
v_gene: TRBV6-4
d_gene: .
CDR3aa: CASSPQGDNQPQHF
CDR3nt: TGTGCCAGCAGTCCCCAGGGCGACAATCAGCCCCAGCATTTT

j_gene: TRBJ2-6
abundance: once
v_gene: TRBV30
d_gene: .
CDR3aa: CAGSRGNLGANVLTF
CDR3nt: TGTGCCGGGAGCAGGGGAAACCTTGGGGCCAACGTCCTGACTTTC

j_gene: TRBJ1-1
abundance: .
v_gene: TRBV19
d_gene: TRBD1
CDR3aa: CASSSTGGNTEAFF
CDR3nt: TGTGCCAGTAGTTCGACAGGGGGAAACACTGAAGCTTTCTTT

j_gene: TRBJ2-7
abundance: .
v_gene: TRBV2
d_gene: .
CDR3aa: CASSETRQASYEQYF
CDR3nt: TGTGCCAGCAGTGAAACGCGCCAGGCGTCCTACGAGCAGTACTTC

j_gene: TRBJ2-7
abundance: .
v_gene: TRBV5-1
d_gene: .
CDR3aa: CASRIPRGAISDEQYF
CDR3nt: TGCGCCAGCAGAATACCCCGGGGGGCCATTTCAGACGAGCAGTACTTC

j_gene: TRBJ1-2
abundance: .
v_gene: TRBV19
d_gene: .
CDR3aa: CASSNRNYGYTF
CDR3nt: TGTGCCAGTAGTAACCGGAACTATGGCTACACCTTC

j_gene: TRBJ1-1
abundance: .
v_gene: TRBV7-2
d_gene: TRBD1
CDR3aa: CASSSGQPNTEAFF
CDR3nt: TGTGCCAGCAGCTCGGGACAGCCGAACACTGAAGCTTTCTTT

j_gene: TRBJ2-3
abundance: .
v_gene: TRBV7-6
d_gene: TRBD1
CDR3aa: CASSTGTGVITDTQYF
CDR3nt: TGTGCCAGCAGCACCGGGACAGGGGTTATCACAGATACGCAGTATTTT

j_gene: TRBJ1-3
abundance: once
v_gene: TRBV18
d_gene: TRBD1
CDR3aa: CASSPGTAGNTIYF
CDR3nt: TGTGCCAGCTCACCAGGGACAGCTGGAAACACCATATATTTT

j_gene: TRBJ1-1
abundance: once
v_gene: TRBV7-2
d_gene: .
CDR3aa: CASSPHRDTEAFF
CDR3nt: TGTGCCAGCAGCCCACACAGGGACACTGAAGCTTTCTTT

j_gene: TRBJ2-2
abundance: .
v_gene: TRBV7-2
d_gene: .
CDR3aa: CASRMGEEVWAGELFF
CDR3nt: TGTGCCAGCAGGATGGGGGAGGAGGTCTGGGCCGGGGAGCTGTTTTTT

j_gene: TRBJ2-7
abundance: .
v_gene: TRBV11-2
d_gene: TRBD2
CDR3aa: CASSSLRGEGEQYF
CDR3nt: TGTGCCAGCAGCTCACTCAGAGGGGAGGGCGAGCAGTACTTC

j_gene: TRBJ2-4
abundance: .
v_gene: TRBV15
d_gene: .
CDR3aa: CATSGGVVAKNIQYF
CDR3nt: TGTGCCACCTCAGGCGGGGTGGTAGCCAAAAACATTCAGTACTTC

j_gene: TRBJ1-2
abundance: .
v_gene: TRBV4-3
d_gene: .
CDR3aa: CASSQRTGPHTGGYTF
CDR3nt: TGCGCCAGCAGCCAACGAACTGGGCCGCATACGGGGGGCTACACCTTC

j_gene: TRBJ1-1
abundance: few
v_gene: TRBV30
d_gene: .
CDR3aa: CAWRGQGNTEAFF
CDR3nt: TGTGCCTGGAGAGGGCAGGGAAACACTGAAGCTTTCTTT

j_gene: TRBJ1-1
abundance: .
v_gene: TRBV18
d_gene: TRBD1
CDR3aa: CASSGTGKNTEAFF
CDR3nt: TGTGCCAGCTCCGGGACAGGGAAGAACACTGAAGCTTTCTTT

j_gene: TRBJ2-1
abundance: once
v_gene: TRBV11-3
d_gene: TRBD2
CDR3aa: CASSGAGGRIEQFF
CDR3nt: TGTGCCAGCAGCGGCGCGGGGGGGCGGATTGAGCAGTTCTTC

j_gene: TRBJ1-4
abundance: once
v_gene: TRBV29-1
d_gene: .
CDR3aa: CSVAHGGSEKLFF
CDR3nt: TGCAGCGTCGCACACGGAGGGAGTGAAAAACTGTTTTTT

j_gene: TRBJ2-6
abundance: .
v_gene: TRBV7-9
d_gene: .
CDR3aa: CASSLSGAGANVLTF
CDR3nt: TGTGCCAGCAGCTTATCGGGGGCTGGGGCCAACGTCCTGACTTTC

j_gene: TRBJ1-2
abundance: .
v_gene: TRBV6-1
d_gene: .
CDR3aa: CASSGQGYGYTF
CDR3nt: TGTGCCAGCAGTGGTCAGGGCTATGGCTACACCTTC

j_gene: TRBJ1-3
abundance: .
v_gene: TRBV10-3
d_gene: TRBD1
CDR3aa: CAISTTGPSGNTIYF
CDR3nt: TGTGCCATCAGTACGACAGGGCCCTCTGGAAACACCATATATTTT

j_gene: TRBJ1-1
abundance: .
v_gene: TRBV7-9
d_gene: .
CDR3aa: CASSLGGFRNTEAFF
CDR3nt: TGTGCCAGCAGCTTAGGCGGTTTTAGGAACACTGAAGCTTTCTTT

j_gene: TRBJ1-4
abundance: few
v_gene: TRBV30
d_gene: .
CDR3aa: CAWGGGTTNEKLFF
CDR3nt: TGTGCCTGGGGCGGGGGGACAACGAATGAAAAACTGTTTTTT

j_gene: TRBJ1-5
abundance: .
v_gene: TRBV19
d_gene: .
CDR3aa: CASSIERGGYQPQHF
CDR3nt: TGTGCCAGTAGTATAGAGAGGGGGGGATATCAGCCCCAGCATTTT

j_gene: TRBJ1-2
abundance: .
v_gene: TRBV5-4
d_gene: TRBD1
CDR3aa: CASSRPAGGAFDGYTF
CDR3nt: TGTGCCAGCAGCCGCCCAGCAGGGGGCGCTTTTGATGGCTACACCTTC

j_gene: TRBJ2-7
abundance: .
v_gene: TRBV6-1
d_gene: .
CDR3aa: CASRNPGQNYEQYF
CDR3nt: TGTGCCAGCCGAAACCCCGGACAGAACTACGAGCAGTACTTC

j_gene: TRBJ1-1
abundance: .
v_gene: TRBV2
d_gene: TRBD1
CDR3aa: CASSKDRGIAEAFF
CDR3nt: TGTGCCAGCAGTAAAGACAGGGGGATCGCTGAAGCTTTCTTT

j_gene: TRBJ1-2
abundance: .
v_gene: TRBV11-2
d_gene: TRBD1
CDR3aa: CASSLLTGLHGYTF
CDR3nt: TGTGCCAGCAGCTTATTGACAGGGCTCCATGGCTACACCTTC

j_gene: TRBJ1-2
abundance: .
v_gene: TRBV9
d_gene: .
CDR3aa: CASSVDSSMGYTF
CDR3nt: TGTGCCAGCAGCGTAGATTCCTCTATGGGCTACACCTTC

j_gene: TRBJ1-4
abundance: .
v_gene: TRBV30
d_gene: .
CDR3aa: CAWRGRAAEKLFF
CDR3nt: TGTGCCTGGAGGGGGAGGGCGGCGGAAAAACTGTTTTTT

j_gene: TRBJ1-1
abundance: .
v_gene: TRBV6-5
d_gene: .
CDR3aa: CASRGGTTTNTEAFF
CDR3nt: TGTGCCAGCAGGGGAGGGACAACGACGAACACTGAAGCTTTCTTT